This TCR beta chain was found in a study of cytomegalovirus exposure and HLA in healthy donors. Germline CDR1 reads SGHTA; CDR2 reads FQGNSA. This CDR3 has 17 residues. The ends were cut back, 1 base at V and 2 bases at J, with 16 bases in the middle. In this sample, this clone turned up a few times. Its specificity is not known. Primers included in the PCR were 60 Vbeta and 13 Jbeta primers. This table comes from immunoSEQ multiplex PCR, and its TCRdb copy is limited to in-frame clones, with some not included. Among over 150,000 clones listed, roughly 78% were seen once. Study-wide findings and caveats: Some public TCRs appeared in many individuals, while most sequences were rare. Across HLA loci, a later analysis found differing TCR association rates, with DRB1 most and HLA-C fewest.

This clonotype was sampled from a woman between 45 and 60 years old in good health and CMV-seropositive. The chain has TRBV7-2 and TRBJ2-3, with D perhaps matching TRBD2 (6 bases). Input material: PBMCs. The CDR3 nucleotides read TGTGCCAGCAGCTTAGTGTACGGCGGGGATTTCACAGATACGCAGTATTTT. Translating it yields CASSLVYGGDFTDTQYF.